One T cell receptor (beta chain) is described in this entry. This entry comes from a study of cytomegalovirus exposure and HLA in healthy donors. The primer mix had 60 Vbeta and 13 Jbeta primers. Sequencing was performed with immunoSEQ multiplex PCR; in TCRdb, only in-frame clones are kept and a portion is missing. The sample consists of 65,000 to 80,000 clones, 65% to 85% of them appearing once. Trimming took 4 bases from V and 4 from J; bases not matched to a gene: 5. This CDR3 comprises 14 residues. CDR1 and CDR2 (germline): MDHEN, SYDVKM. The source of this sequence is a woman between 40 and 55 years old in good health and CMV-seropositive. The V call is TRBV28, the J call TRBJ2-5; 8 nucleotides agree with TRBD1. Material: PBMCs. CDR3 sequence reads: CASSSLRGRETQYF. The DNA for the CDR3 is TGTGCCAGCAGTTCACTCAGGGGGCGAGAGACCCAGTACTTC.